This T cell receptor beta chain comes out of a study of a mutant IDH1 vaccine in newly diagnosed glioma. Sequenced by immunoSEQ multiplex PCR; TCRdb stores in-frame clones only, minus some. The data show under 50,000 clones, about 91% seen once. Regarding time point: week 23, last vaccination. The vaccine gave 300 ug of a 20-mer mutant IDH1 peptide subcutaneously per dose. V was shortened by 3 bases and J by 7 bases, with 17 bases between the two germline ends. In germline, CDR1 is SGHRS, CDR2 YFSETQ. CDR3 length: 15 amino acids. About this clone itself: Antigen unknown.

The specimen was PBMCs, collected from a glioma patient whose treatment included an IDH1 peptide vaccine. V gene TRBV5-1 combines with J gene TRBJ2-1; D is possibly TRBD2 (6 bases). The sequence was obtained from a man aged 45-60 years with glioma. Here the CDR3 reads CASSSKAGSPNEQFF. DNA of the CDR3: TGCGCCAGCAGCTCCAAGGCGGGAAGCCCAAATGAGCAGTTCTTC. Drawing the rest from reference TRBV5-1 and TRBJ2-1, the complete variable domain is KAGVTQTPRYLIKTRGQQVTLSCSPISGHRSVSWYQQTPGQGLQFLFEYFSETQRNKGNFPGRFSGRQFSNSRSEMNVSTLELGDSALYLCASSSKAGSPNEQFFGPGTRLTVL.